The next 10 T cell receptor beta chains were all read from a single sample in a study of OX40 agonist ivuxolimab in advanced cancers. Clones were sequenced by immunoSEQ multiplex PCR, and TCRdb holds only the in-frame ones, with some missing. The sample lists 23,000 or so clones; about four fifths were seen once. Source: CD4+ or CD8+ T cells sorted from blood, taken in a trial of the OX40 agonist ivuxolimab. The receptors were sampled from an adult with an advanced solid tumor such as melanoma, head and neck, liver or kidney cancer.

In the case of this clone: The same CDR3 is also encoded by other DNA sequences in this sample. The chain is built from TRBV9 and TRBJ1-1, with D perhaps matching TRBD1 (6 bases). Trimming removed 1 base from V and 3 bases from J, with 7 bases in between. This CDR3 region has 13 residues. Germline lookup yields CDR1 SGDLS and CDR2 YYNGEE. CDR3 region: CASSVKGDTEAFF. The CDR3 DNA sequence: TGTGCCAGCAGCGTAAAGGGGGACACTGAAGCTTTCTTT. The full variable domain, completed using reference TRBV9 and TRBJ1-1, is DSGVTQTPKHLITATGQRVTLRCSPRSGDLSVYWYQQSLDQGLQFLIQYYNGEERAKGNILERFSAQQFPDLHSELNLSSLELGDSALYFCASSVKGDTEAFFGQGTRLTVV.

V and J are TRBV6-6 and TRBJ1-1; 7 bases match TRBD1. The CDR3 spans 14 residues. The J segment lost 1 base and the V segment lost 5 bases, leaving 4 bases of the junction unmatched. Germline values: CDR1 MNHNY, CDR2 SVGAGI (reference sequence). The CDR3 protein is CASSGRDRNTEAFF. The CDR3 bases are TGTGCCAGCAGTGGCCGGGACAGGAACACTGAAGCTTTCTTT.

The chain couples TRBV18 to TRBJ1-2; a weak D match, TRBD1 (6 bases). The V end was cut by 3 bases, the J end by 5 bases, with 7 bases between. The CDR3 totals 12 residues. The germline CDR1 and CDR2 sequences are KGHSH and LQKENI. Here the CDR3 reads CASSPTGYGYTF. CDR3 DNA: TGTGCCAGCTCACCGACAGGATATGGCTACACCTTC.

V and J are TRBV5-1 and TRBJ2-5, with D perhaps matching TRBD1 (6 bases). The CDR3 covers 15 residues. Trimming removed 0 bases from V and 5 bases from J, with 14 bases in between. In germline, CDR1 is SGHRS, CDR2 YFSETQ. This chain's CDR3 is CASSLDGTKSETQYF. CDR3 in DNA: TGCGCCAGCAGCTTGGATGGGACAAAAAGCGAGACCCAGTACTTC.

The chain joins TRBV6-4 to TRBJ2-3, with TRBD2 matching over 9 bases. The CDR3 sequence is 15 residues long. CDR1 is MRHNA and CDR2 is SNTAGT in the germline V gene. Trimming removed 0 bases from V and 6 bases from J; junction bases left unmatched: 4. The CDR3 DNA is TGTGCCAGCAGTGACTCGCGGGGGGGCTCGGATACGCAGTATTTT. Its protein is CASSDSRGGSDTQYF.

The chain uses TRBV28 and TRBJ2-7, with 10 bases lining up with TRBD2. This CDR3 is built from 15 residues. Germline assignment: CDR1 MDHEN and CDR2 SYDVKM. V trimming: 5 bases; J trimming: 2 bases; junction bases outside the gene matches: 6. Written as DNA, the CDR3 is TGTGCCAGCAGTCAGGGACTAGCGCAAACCTACGAGCAGTACTTC. Translation gives CASSQGLAQTYEQYF.

The gene calls are TRBV27 and TRBJ1-6; unclear D gene. V lost 6 bases and J lost 4, with 7 bases in between. The CDR3 has 13 residues. Germline CDR1 MNHEY, CDR2 SMNVEV (reference sequence). Here the CDR3 DNA reads TGTGCCAGCAGGCCAGATTATAATTCACCCCTCCACTTT. Its protein product is CASRPDYNSPLHF.

The rearrangement uses TRBV15 and TRBJ2-7; D unresolved. From germline, CDR1 is LNHNV and CDR2 YYDKDF (reference sequence). The CDR3 runs 13 residues. V lost 1 base and J 4 bases, leaving 8 bases between the germline ends. CDR3: CATSRGLGYEQYF. CDR3 nucleotides: TGTGCCACCAGCAGAGGTTTGGGGTACGAGCAGTACTTC.

This clone turned up a few times. This sequence joins TRBV11-2 and TRBJ2-7; D ambiguous. The CDR3 loop spans 14 amino acids. CDR1 and CDR2 from the germline V gene are SGHAT and FQNNGV. V lost 1 base and J lost 5, with 12 bases in between. CDR3 residues: CASSLGGQVDEQYF. The CDR3 DNA follows: TGTGCCAGCAGCTTAGGCGGCCAGGTCGACGAGCAGTACTTC.

The chain links TRBV6-5 to TRBJ1-2; no firm D call. The CDR3 is 14 residues long. V was cut by 0 bases and J by 3 bases, with 8 bases left in between. Looked up from germline, CDR1 is MNHEY and CDR2 is SVGAGI. The CDR3 coding sequence is TGTGCCAGCAGTTACTCGGGTAGGGACTATGGCTACACCTTC. Translation: CASSYSGRDYGYTF.